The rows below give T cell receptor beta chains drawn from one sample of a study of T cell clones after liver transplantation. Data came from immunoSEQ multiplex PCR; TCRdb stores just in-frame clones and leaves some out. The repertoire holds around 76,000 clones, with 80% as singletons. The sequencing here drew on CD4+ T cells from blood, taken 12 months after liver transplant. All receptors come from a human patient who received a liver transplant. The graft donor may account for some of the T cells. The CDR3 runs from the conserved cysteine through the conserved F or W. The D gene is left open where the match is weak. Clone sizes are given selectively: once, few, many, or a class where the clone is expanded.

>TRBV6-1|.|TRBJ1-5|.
TGTGCCAGCACTCATCTCGGCAATCAGCCCCAGCATTTT
CASTHLGNQPQHF
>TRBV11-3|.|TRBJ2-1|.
TGTGCCAGCAGCTTAGGGGACCATGAGCAGTTCTTC
CASSLGDHEQFF
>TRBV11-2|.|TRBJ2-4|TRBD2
TGTGCCAGCAGCCCCCTGGGACTAGCGGTCCAAAACATTCAGTACTTC
CASSPLGLAVQNIQYF
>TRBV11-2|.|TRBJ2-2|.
TGTGCCAGCAGCTTCTATACCGGGGAGCTGTTTTTT
CASSFYTGELFF
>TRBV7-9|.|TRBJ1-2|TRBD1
TGTGCCAGCAGCCGAGGGGGACAGACGATCCTCTATGGCTACACCTTC
CASSRGGQTILYGYTF
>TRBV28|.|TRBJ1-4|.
TGTGCCAGCAGTCACCTCGATGAAAAACTGTTTTTT
CASSHLDEKLFF
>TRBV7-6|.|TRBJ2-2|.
TGTGCCAGCAGCTTAAACGGGGACACCGGGGAGCTGTTTTTT
CASSLNGDTGELFF
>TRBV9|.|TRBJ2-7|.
TGTGCCAGCAGCGTATCCGGAACCTCCTACGAGCAGTACTTC
CASSVSGTSYEQYF
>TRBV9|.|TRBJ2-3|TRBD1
TGTGCCAGCAGCCGACAGGGGGTTGGGACAGATACGCAGTATTTT
CASSRQGVGTDTQYF
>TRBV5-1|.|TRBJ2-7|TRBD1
TGCGCCAGCAGCCCTGGGACAGGTCGTGCCGAGCAGTACTTC
CASSPGTGRAEQYF
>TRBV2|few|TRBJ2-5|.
TGTGCCAGCAGGGGAGACCAAGAGACCCAGTACTTC
CASRGDQETQYF
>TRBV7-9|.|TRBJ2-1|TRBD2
TGTGCCAGCAGCTTTGGGAGCGGGAGGGACTACAATGAGCAGTTCTTC
CASSFGSGRDYNEQFF
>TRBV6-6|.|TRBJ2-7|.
TGTGCCAGCAGTTCGACTCCTTTCAGCTCCTACGAGCAGTACTTC
CASSSTPFSSYEQYF
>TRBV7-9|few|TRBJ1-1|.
TGTGCCAGCAGCCCCCCCGGGGCCAGTATGAACACTGAAGCTTTCTTT
CASSPPGASMNTEAFF
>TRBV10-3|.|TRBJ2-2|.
TGTGCCACGGCGGGGACGTCCCTCAACACCGGGGAGCTGTTTTTT
CATAGTSLNTGELFF
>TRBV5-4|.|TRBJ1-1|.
TGTGCCAGCAGCCGGGAGTTTGGCACTGAAGCTTTCTTT
CASSREFGTEAFF
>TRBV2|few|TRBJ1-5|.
TGTGCCAGCAGTGAAGGTCACAATCAGCCCCAGCATTTT
CASSEGHNQPQHF
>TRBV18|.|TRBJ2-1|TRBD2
TGTGCCAGCTCACCAGGAGGAGGAGCGGGGGGGAGGAATGAGCAGTTCTTC
CASSPGGGAGGRNEQFF
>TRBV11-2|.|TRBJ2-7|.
TGTGCCAGCAGCTTTTCAGGGTTGGAGCAGTACTTC
CASSFSGLEQYF
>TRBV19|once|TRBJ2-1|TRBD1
TGTGCCAGTAGTACAGGGGGCTCCTACAATGAGCAGTTCTTC
CASSTGGSYNEQFF
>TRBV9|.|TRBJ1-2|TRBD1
TGTGCCAGCAGCGTAGAAGGGACAGGGGGCGCAGGTGGCTACACCTTC
CASSVEGTGGAGGYTF
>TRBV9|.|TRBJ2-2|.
TGTGCCAGCAGCGCCAACAGGGTGGCGGCCGGGGAGCTGTTTTTT
CASSANRVAAGELFF
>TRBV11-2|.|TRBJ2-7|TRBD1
TGTGCCAGCAGCTTAGAGGGGACAGGGTCCTACGAGCAGTACTTC
CASSLEGTGSYEQYF
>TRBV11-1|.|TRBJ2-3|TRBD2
TGTGCCAGCAGCGCCCTAGCGGGAGGGAACGGAGATACGCAGTATTTT
CASSALAGGNGDTQYF